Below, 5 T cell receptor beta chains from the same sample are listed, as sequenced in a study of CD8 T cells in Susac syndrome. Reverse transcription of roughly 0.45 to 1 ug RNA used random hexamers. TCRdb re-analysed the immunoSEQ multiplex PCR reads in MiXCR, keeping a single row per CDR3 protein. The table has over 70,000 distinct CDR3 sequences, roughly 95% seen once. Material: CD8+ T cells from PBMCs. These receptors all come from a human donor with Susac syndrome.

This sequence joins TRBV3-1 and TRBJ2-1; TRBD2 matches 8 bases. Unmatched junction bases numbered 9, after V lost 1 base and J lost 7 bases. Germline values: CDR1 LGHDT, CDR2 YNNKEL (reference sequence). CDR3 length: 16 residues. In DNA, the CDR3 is TGTGCCAGCAGCCAAGGGGTCGGGGGGGCTTGGAATGAGCAGTTCTTC. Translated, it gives CASSQGVGGAWNEQFF.

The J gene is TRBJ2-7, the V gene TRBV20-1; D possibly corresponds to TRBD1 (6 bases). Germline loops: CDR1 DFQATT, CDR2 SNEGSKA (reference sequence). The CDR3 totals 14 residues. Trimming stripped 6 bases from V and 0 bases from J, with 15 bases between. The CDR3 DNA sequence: TGCAGTGCGGTACATCAGGGGCTCTCCTACGAGCAGTACTTC. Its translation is CSAVHQGLSYEQYF.

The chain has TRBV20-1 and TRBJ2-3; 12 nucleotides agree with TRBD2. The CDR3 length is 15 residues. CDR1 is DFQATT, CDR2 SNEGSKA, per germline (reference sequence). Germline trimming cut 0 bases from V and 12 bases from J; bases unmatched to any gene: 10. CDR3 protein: CSARDRLAGGPSQYF. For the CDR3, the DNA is TGCAGTGCTAGAGATCGCCTAGCGGGGGGGCCGAGTCAGTATTTT.

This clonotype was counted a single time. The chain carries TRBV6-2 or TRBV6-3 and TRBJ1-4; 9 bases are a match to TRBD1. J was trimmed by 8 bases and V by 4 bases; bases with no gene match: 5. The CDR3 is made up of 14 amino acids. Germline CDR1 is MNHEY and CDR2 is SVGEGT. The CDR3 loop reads CASSFRDRVEKLFF. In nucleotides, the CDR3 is TGTGCCAGCAGTTTCCGGGACAGGGTGGAAAAACTGTTTTTT.

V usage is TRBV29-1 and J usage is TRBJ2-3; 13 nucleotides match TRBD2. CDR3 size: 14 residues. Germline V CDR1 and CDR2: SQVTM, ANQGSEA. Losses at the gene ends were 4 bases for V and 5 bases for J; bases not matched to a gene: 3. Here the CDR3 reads CSVALAGGQDTQYF. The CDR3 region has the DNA TGCAGCGTTGCACTAGCGGGGGGGCAAGATACGCAGTATTTT.